A selection of T cell receptor beta chains follows, all from one sample in a study of shared clonotypes between healthy human individuals. Produced via immunoSEQ multiplex PCR; TCRdb's table is partial and in-frame only. The sample holds around 620,000 clones; approximately 95% are singletons and the top ten take about 0.11%. What was sequenced was naive CD8+ T cells sorted from blood. The receptors shown here come from a woman aged 25 to 39 in good health. Both conserved end residues are part of each CDR3. The D gene is left open where the match is weak. Not all rows give a size; the values are once, few, many and, for expanded clones, a class.

TRBJ1-5 . TRBV28 once TGTGCCAGCAGTTCCCTTCCGAGCAATCAGCCCCAGCATTTT CASSSLPSNQPQHF
TRBJ2-1 TRBD2 TRBV12-5 . TGTGCTAGTGGTGGGGAAGCGGGAGCTTGGGATGAGCAGTTCTTC CASGGEAGAWDEQFF
TRBJ2-3 TRBD2 TRBV30 . TGTGCCTGGAGTGTAGGGACTAGCGGCACAGATACGCAGTATTTT CAWSVGTSGTDTQYF
TRBJ2-1 TRBD2 TRBV4-1 . TGCGCCAGCAGCCAAGAACTCTCTAGCGGGAGGGCCCGGGAGCAGTTCTTC CASSQELSSGRAREQFF
TRBJ2-5 TRBD2 TRBV13 . TGTGCCAGCAGACACGGACTAGGCCAAGAGACCCAGTACTTC CASRHGLGQETQYF
TRBJ2-2 TRBD2 TRBV9 . TGTGCCAGCAGCACCCCAGCGGGAGGGCCGACCGGGGAGCTGTTTTTT CASSTPAGGPTGELFF
TRBJ2-5 . TRBV5-6 . TGTGCCAGCCGAGACACCTACCAAGAGACCCAGTACTTC CASRDTYQETQYF
TRBJ2-1 . TRBV5-6 . TGTGCCAGCAGCTCCTCTACAGACAATGAGCAGTTCTTC CASSSSTDNEQFF
TRBJ2-3 TRBD2 TRBV5-1 . TGCGCCAGCAGCGGATGGGAGAAACAGCGGGAAGTCACAGATACGCAGTATTTT CASSGWEKQREVTDTQYF
TRBJ2-7 TRBD1 TRBV11-2 . TGTGCCAGCAGCTGGGACAGAGATTACGAGCAGTACTTC CASSWDRDYEQYF
TRBJ2-7 . TRBV28 once TGTGCCAGCAGTTTTACCCACGAGCAGTACTTC CASSFTHEQYF
TRBJ2-7 TRBD1 TRBV16 . TGTGCCAGCAGCCAAGGGGACAGGGCCTACGAGCAGTACTTC CASSQGDRAYEQYF
TRBJ1-1 . TRBV19 many TGTGCCAGTCGGAATACAGGGAACACTGAAGCTTTCTTT CASRNTGNTEAFF
TRBJ1-6 . TRBV9 once TGTGCCAGCAGCCCCGAGTATAATTCACCCCTCCACTTT CASSPEYNSPLHF
TRBJ1-4 . TRBV28 . TGTGCCAGCAGTTTAAGCGGGATGGCTAATGAAAAACTGTTTTTT CASSLSGMANEKLFF
TRBJ2-1 TRBD2 TRBV9 . TGTGCCAGCAGCGTCGGTCTAGCGGGAGGCGCCAATGAGCAGTTCTTC CASSVGLAGGANEQFF
TRBJ1-4 TRBD1 TRBV7-9 . TGTGCCAGCAGCCTCTCGGGACAGGGGTCGGAAAAACTGTTTTTT CASSLSGQGSEKLFF
TRBJ2-1 . TRBV28 . TGTGCCAGCACCGACCCTGGAGGGGACAGATACAATGAGCAGTTCTTC CASTDPGGDRYNEQFF
TRBJ1-1 . TRBV28 . TGTGCCAGCAGTTCCCGGACGGTCTTGAACACTGAAGCTTTCTTT CASSSRTVLNTEAFF
TRBJ2-7 TRBD1 TRBV29-1 . TGCAGCGTTGTTGACAGGGGATACGAGCAGTACTTC CSVVDRGYEQYF
TRBJ2-1 . TRBV7-2 . TGTGCCAGCAGCTTAGAGTTTCTAGGTCTCAATGAGCAGTTCTTC CASSLEFLGLNEQFF
TRBJ2-7 TRBD2 TRBV11-2 . TGTGCCAGCAGCTTCGGGACTAGTCGCGGGCAGTACTTC CASSFGTSRGQYF
TRBJ2-1 . TRBV9 . TGTGCCAGCAGCGTAGGCGGCGGGACCGATGAGCAGTTCTTC CASSVGGGTDEQFF
TRBJ2-7 TRBD2 TRBV5-1 . TGCGCCAGCAGCGAAGGGCCCGGGACTACTCGATGGGAGCAGTACTTC CASSEGPGTTRWEQYF
TRBJ1-1 TRBD1 TRBV11-3 . TGTGCCAGCAGCCCCACAGGGGACATGAACACTGAAGCTTTCTTT CASSPTGDMNTEAFF